The TCR beta chain under discussion was sequenced for a study of Graves' ophthalmopathy and Graves' hyperthyroidism. Whole-study findings and limits: A model of 13 signatures distinguished ophthalmopathy from stable hyperthyroidism at less than 90% sensitivity and 81.08% specificity.

TCR beta CDR3 amplification used RNA transcripts. Following a first-round RT-PCR that used HTBI primers, a second-round multiplex PCR was carried out. One entry per CDR3 protein, called by TCRdb with MiXCR from the multiplex PCR reads. The data contain about 370,000 distinct CDR3 sequences, about a sixth of them singletons. The length of the CDR3 is 13 residues. Germline-derived CDR1 and CDR2 are SQVTM and ANQGSEA. Trimming left V 5 bases short and J 5 bases short, with 15 bases between. This clonotype was counted many times. Its matching antigen is unknown. Cases classed as stable hyperthyroidism had no ophthalmopathy within 18 months of follow-up.

The clonotype was recovered from an adult woman with stable Graves' hyperthyroidism. This chain uses TRBV29-1 with TRBJ1-1; D possibly corresponds to TRBD1 (6 bases). The sample was peripheral blood. CDR3 sequence: CSVQGTGYTEAFF. The DNA of the CDR3 is TGCAGCGTTCAAGGTACAGGGTATACTGAAGCTTTCTTT.